This entry concerns a single T cell receptor (beta chain). Antigen: not known. Profiled with immunoSEQ multiplex PCR; TCRdb holds only in-frame clones, not every one. The table records hundreds of thousands of clones, roughly 80% of them present only once. These data come from a study of shared clonotypes between healthy human individuals. Overall study context: Those who served as donors were a couple of women and a few men between the ages of 18 and 49. Notes on the study in general: Represented diversity, genetic and exposure-history alike, was limited by few donors.

Germline CDR1 reads SGDLS; CDR2 reads YYNGEE. The CDR3 sequence is 14 residues long. The V gene end was trimmed by 4 bases and the J gene end by 8 bases; junction bases not matched to a gene: 11. Adults of Caucasian background living in Nashville, Tennessee made up all donors. V and J are TRBV9 and TRBJ1-2, with 7 nucleotides matching TRBD1. What was sequenced was PBMCs. The source of this sequence is a woman in her thirties or forties in good health. Some clones in this sample may be carry-over from other donors' samples. This chain's CDR3 is CASSTGTALGGYTF. The CDR3 bases are TGTGCCAGCAGCACCGGGACAGCCTTAGGGGGCTACACCTTC.